These 2 T cell receptor beta chains share one sample of origin, sequenced in a study of cytomegalovirus exposure and HLA in healthy donors. Primers: 60 Vbeta forward and 13 Jbeta reverse. The data were produced by immunoSEQ multiplex PCR, yet TCRdb's version contains in-frame clones alone and is incomplete. The repertoire holds roughly 120,000 clones, with around 80% as singletons. The source material was PBMCs. The receptors were sampled from a man younger than 40 in good health and CMV-seronegative.

This clone was seen more than once but under ten times. CDR3 region: CASSPSQGAVYNEQFF. CDR3 sequence (DNA): TGTGCCAGCAGCCCTTCACAGGGGGCGGTCTACAATGAGCAGTTCTTC. The chain couples TRBV27 to TRBJ2-1; TRBD1 aligns across 9 bases. This CDR3 is 16 amino acids long. V lost 6 bases and J lost 3; bases outside the gene matches: 9. CDR1 is MNHEY and CDR2 is SMNVEV in the germline V gene (reference sequence).

V and J are TRBV5-1 and TRBJ1-2, with 8 positions matching TRBD1. CDR3 length: 16 amino acids. The V and J ends lost 4 bases and 8 bases, in that order; junction bases with no gene match: 16. The germline V gene encodes CDR1 SGHRS and CDR2 YFSETQ. CDR3 sequence reads: CASSPLSGQGLGGYTF. The CDR3 region has the DNA TGCGCCAGCAGCCCGCTCTCCGGACAGGGCTTAGGAGGCTACACCTTC.